A selection of T cell receptor beta chains follows, all from one sample in a study of blood T cell repertoires in COVID-19. Sequencing was performed with immunoSEQ multiplex PCR; in TCRdb, only in-frame clones are kept and a portion is missing. The sample holds 100,000 to 150,000 clones, 65% to 85% seen once. The sequenced sample was PBMCs or T cells enriched from blood (not recorded which). The receptor set was obtained from a woman aged 30 to 39 who had recovered from COVID-19. Each CDR3 is given with its conserved first and last residue. The order of the fields is V gene, J gene, CDR3 protein.

TRBV7-3	TRBJ2-4	CASSLSGAGAKNIQYF
TRBV28	TRBJ1-4	CASSLAGSRGPNEKLFF
TRBV28	TRBJ2-3	CASSSPGGNADTQYF
TRBV4-2	TRBJ1-1	CASSPSYPNENTEAFF
TRBV7-9	TRBJ1-1	CASSLDTGGTEAFF
TRBV20-1	TRBJ2-1	CSARQYNEQFF
TRBV30	TRBJ2-3	CAWSPRGAGISTDTQYF
TRBV5-1	TRBJ2-2	CASSRGQGDTGELFF
TRBV5-1	TRBJ1-1	CASSSTLDEAFF
TRBV27	TRBJ1-6	CASNKNRERNSPLHF
TRBV18	TRBJ2-3	CASSPSKASGSWGTDTQYF
TRBV19	TRBJ2-7	CASSMSSEAGYEQYF
TRBV2	TRBJ2-7	CASSEAPVYEQYF
TRBV7-3	TRBJ2-3	CASSFTGDTDTQYF
TRBV4-3	TRBJ2-6	CASSQIQGSGANVLTF
TRBV30	TRBJ1-1	CAWSDPGAIAFF
TRBV15	TRBJ2-5	CATSRAGTPQETQYF
TRBV18	TRBJ2-2	CASSPRLANTGELFF
TRBV18	TRBJ2-2	CASSPTGRQNTGELFF
TRBV19	TRBJ2-7	CASSWQAGSYEQYF
TRBV4-1	TRBJ2-7	CASSQDIGGRANYEQYF
TRBV9	TRBJ2-7	CASSGRGGATPYEQYF
TRBV27	TRBJ1-1	CASSLGPNTEAFF
TRBV7-2	TRBJ2-7	CASSLDPSSRGEQYF
TRBV4-1	TRBJ2-7	CASSRSGTSGGSSYEQYF
TRBV4-3	TRBJ1-2	CASSQATGTAYGYTF
TRBV7-2	TRBJ2-1	CASRQTSGAYNEQFF
TRBV14	TRBJ1-1	CASSLLQGRTEAFF
TRBV7-2	TRBJ2-2	CASSTKNTGELFF
TRBV28	TRBJ2-2	CASLRGAGELFF
TRBV28	TRBJ2-3	CASSSPTAGFTDTQYF
TRBV19	TRBJ2-1	CASSIAVGQGSYNEQFF
TRBV5-1	TRBJ2-1	CASSLEGGASSYNEQFF
TRBV4-3	TRBJ1-4	CASSQAHRGTNEKLFF
TRBV14	TRBJ2-3	CASSQWERPADTQYF
TRBV25-1	TRBJ2-3	CASSDWAGTGTDTQYF
TRBV5-1	TRBJ1-6	CASSPLQGFYNSPLHF
TRBV9	TRBJ1-2	CASSVFSGTYGYTF
TRBV6-5	TRBJ2-7	CASSYRDRGYEQYF
TRBV6-2/TRBV6-3	TRBJ2-5	CASSRDGVQAQYF
TRBV13	TRBJ2-7	CASRATRSGREQYF
TRBV5-1	TRBJ2-7	CASKPRGASYEQYF
TRBV7-2	TRBJ1-1	CASSSQGGNTEAFF
TRBV7-2	TRBJ2-5	CASSLGRGETQYF
TRBV15	TRBJ2-1	CATSKGLISNEQFF